Listed below are T cell receptor beta chains from one sample, sequenced in a study of T-cell reconstitution after alpha-beta-depleted transplantation in children. TCRdb re-derived calls from the PCR reads in MiXCR, one entry per CDR3 protein. The profile shows about 300,000 distinct CDR3 sequences, over 7.5% of them singletons. The sample was peripheral blood, taken 360 days after TCRalphabeta/CD19-depleted stem cell transplant. The receptors here all came from a female patient aged 2 to 10 who had a stem cell transplant for Fanconi anemia, so the T cells may come from the graft donor. Each CDR3 is given with its conserved first and last residue.

v_gene,CDR3aa
TRBV7-6,CASSPATSGGPTGELFF
TRBV7-9,CASLQGGVSTDTQYF
TRBV7-2,CACSGGPTTDTQYF
TRBV12-3/TRBV12-4,CASSLGPGSTDTQYF
TRBV27,CASRRQGANYNEQFF
TRBV13,CASSPPDPSTGELFF
TRBV27,CASSLLGPVPLNTEAFF
TRBV13,CASSLRARSNTEAFF
TRBV2,CASRRDSGRDQYF
TRBV5-1,CASSSGTGATDTQYF
TRBV2,CASSEVLAGGTDTDTQYF
TRBV7-6,CASSLTNAGGVTEAFF
TRBV7-9,CASSSSGQETQYF
TRBV5-1,CASSLVRRGPTGELFF
TRBV12-3/TRBV12-4,CASSFRLAGSTYNEQFF
TRBV20-1,CSARVPTASTDTQYF
TRBV11-1,CASSLGLDEAFF
TRBV7-9,CASSLLVRGRETQYF
TRBV29-1,CSVDPTDLNTEAFF